This TCR beta chain was obtained from a study of control samples from healthy donors and cancer patients. This CDR3 has 12 amino acids. CDR1 is GTSNPN, CDR2 SVGIG, per germline (reference sequence). Trimming removed 2 bases from V and 7 bases from J, with 9 bases in between. TCRdb's table, derived via immunoSEQ multiplex PCR, lists solely in-frame clones and lacks some. The sample has 150,000 or so clones; about 95% are singletons. Sequenced material: PBMCs. The chain combines TRBV30 with TRBJ1-5; D is perhaps TRBD1 (6 bases). This sequence was found in a man aged 60 to 75 with colorectal cancer. The CDR3 sequence: CAWSLTGQPQHF. The DNA for the CDR3 is TGTGCCTGGAGTTTAACAGGGCAGCCCCAGCATTTT.